This TCR beta chain appears in the sequencing data of a study of blood T cell repertoires in COVID-19. Clones were sequenced by immunoSEQ multiplex PCR, and TCRdb holds only the in-frame ones, with some missing. The sample shows about 150,000 clones, 75% to 90% of them seen only once. Germline V gene data show CDR1 as MNHEY and CDR2 as SMNVEV (reference sequence). This CDR3 contains 13 residues. Trimming removed 5 bases from V and 4 bases from J, with 11 bases in between. The material sequenced was peripheral blood. The receptor's source is a woman between 65 and 79 years old with acute or convalescent COVID-19. The genes are TRBV27 and TRBJ1-1, with D tentatively TRBD1 (6 bases). The CDR3 DNA reads TGTGCCAGCAGTCAACAGGGACGCACTGAAGCTTTCTTT. This codes for CASSQQGRTEAFF.